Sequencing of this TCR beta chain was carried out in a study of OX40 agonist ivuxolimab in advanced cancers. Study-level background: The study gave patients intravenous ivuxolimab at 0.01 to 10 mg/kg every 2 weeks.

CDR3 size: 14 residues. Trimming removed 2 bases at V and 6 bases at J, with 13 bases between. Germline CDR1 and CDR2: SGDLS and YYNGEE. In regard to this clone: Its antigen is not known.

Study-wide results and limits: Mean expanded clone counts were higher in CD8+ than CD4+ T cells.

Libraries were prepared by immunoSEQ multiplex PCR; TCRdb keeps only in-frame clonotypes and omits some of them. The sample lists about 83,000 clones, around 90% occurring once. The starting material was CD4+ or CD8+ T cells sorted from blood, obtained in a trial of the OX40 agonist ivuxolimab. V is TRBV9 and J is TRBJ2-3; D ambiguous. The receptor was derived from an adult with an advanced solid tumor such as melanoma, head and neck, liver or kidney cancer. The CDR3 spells CASSVDGGYDTQYF. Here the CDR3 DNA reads TGTGCCAGCAGCGTGGACGGTGGATATGATACGCAGTATTTT. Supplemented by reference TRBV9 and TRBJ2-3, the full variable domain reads DSGVTQTPKHLITATGQRVTLRCSPRSGDLSVYWYQQSLDQGLQFLIQYYNGEERAKGNILERFSAQQFPDLHSELNLSSLELGDSALYFCASSVDGGYDTQYFGPGTRLTVL.